The 10 T cell receptor beta chains listed next were all sequenced from one sample in a study of blood T cell repertoires in COVID-19. Clones were sequenced by immunoSEQ multiplex PCR, and TCRdb holds only the in-frame ones, with some missing. The table has 70,000 to 95,000 clones, nearly 95% seen once. Sequencing input: peripheral blood. The receptors shown here come from a human donor with active COVID-19. The donor label of this sample is uncertain.

The chain has TRBV9 and TRBJ2-1, with TRBD2 matching over 9 bases. Losses at the gene ends were 5 bases for V and 8 bases for J; bases not matched to a gene: 8. The CDR3 has 14 amino acids. The germline CDR1 and CDR2 sequences are SGDLS and YYNGEE. The CDR3 sequence: CASSDSGSGYEQFF. DNA of the CDR3: TGTGCCAGCAGTGATAGCGGGAGCGGATATGAGCAGTTCTTC.

The gene calls are TRBV6-5 and TRBJ2-1; 9 nucleotides line up with TRBD2. CDR3 size: 15 residues. The junction had 12 bases not matched to a gene; V was cut back by 6 bases and J by 9 bases. Germline CDR1 and CDR2: MNHEY and SVGAGI. CDR3 loop: CASSSKFSGRLEQFF. In nucleotides, the CDR3 is TGTGCCAGCAGCTCGAAATTTAGCGGGAGACTTGAGCAGTTCTTC.

The chain carries TRBV14 and TRBJ2-7; TRBD1 aligns across 7 bases. This CDR3 has 14 amino acids. V shed 1 base, J shed 4 bases, and the junction held 4 bases outside the gene matches. Germline V gives CDR1 SGHDN, CDR2 FVKESK. This CDR3 is CASSQGTTGYEQYF. In DNA, the CDR3 is TGTGCCAGCAGCCAAGGGACGACAGGGTACGAGCAGTACTTC.

The chain joins TRBV3-1 (or the pseudogene TRBV3-2) to TRBJ2-1; 11 bases line up with TRBD2. V trimming: 2 bases; J trimming: 3 bases; junction bases outside the gene matches: 6. CDR3 length: 17 residues. Germline CDR1 reads LGHDT; CDR2 reads YNNKEL (reference sequence). As DNA, the CDR3 is TGTGCCAGCAGCCAACCCCAAACTAGCGGGGGCTACAATGAGCAGTTCTTC. It specifies CASSQPQTSGGYNEQFF.

This chain connects TRBV7-8 to TRBJ2-7; D may be TRBD1 (5 bases). The germline V gene encodes CDR1 SGHVS and CDR2 FQNEAQ. Trimming took 5 bases from V and 2 from J, leaving 16 bases between them. The CDR3 is made up of 15 amino acids. The CDR3 region has the DNA TGTGCCAGCAGCAACGGACACGTAGGGACCTACGAGCAGTACTTC. As protein: CASSNGHVGTYEQYF.

The chain combines TRBV5-1 with TRBJ1-5; 9 nucleotides match TRBD1. The CDR3 has 16 residues. Trimming took 4 bases from V and 1 from J; bases not matched to a gene: 6. The germline CDR1 and CDR2 sequences are SGHRS and YFSETQ. The CDR3 DNA reads TGCGCCAGCAGCCAGGGAGGGACAGGGAGCAATCAGCCCCAGCATTTT. It is translated as CASSQGGTGSNQPQHF.

This rearrangement joins TRBV5-4 to TRBJ2-1, with TRBD2 matching over 9 bases. V was pared by 0 bases and J by 7 bases, with 5 bases of the junction left unmatched. CDR1 SGHNT and CDR2 YYREEE come from the germline V gene (reference sequence). The CDR3 sequence is 15 residues long. The DNA for the CDR3 is TGTGCCAGCAGCTTGGGGCGGGAGGGGAAGAATGAGCAGTTCTTC. Encoded protein: CASSLGREGKNEQFF.

The rearrangement joins TRBV5-1 to TRBJ1-4, with a possible D match to TRBD1 (6 bases). Trimming left V 4 bases short and J 8 bases short, with 30 bases between. Looked up from germline, CDR1 is SGHRS and CDR2 is YFSETQ. This CDR3 has 19 amino acids. The CDR3 nucleotides read TGCGCCAGCAGCCAACTGGCTAGGACGGGGGGGCGTTCCGGGGAAAAACTGTTTTTT. Translating gives CASSQLARTGGRSGEKLFF.

This chain joins TRBV12-3 or TRBV12-4 and TRBJ2-1; D ambiguous. V was cut by 1 base and J by 12 bases, with 7 bases left in between. There are 11 residues in the CDR3. For the CDR3, the DNA is TGTGCCAGCAGTTTAGGGGCTTTGCAGTTCTTC. Protein: CASSLGALQFF.

The rearrangement links TRBV28 to TRBJ2-1; a weak D match, TRBD1 (6 bases). V was trimmed by 5 bases and J by 5 bases, leaving 10 bases between them. Germline loops: CDR1 MDHEN, CDR2 SYDVKM. CDR3 size: 13 residues. The DNA of the CDR3 is TGTGCCAGCAGTACATACAGGGACAATGAGCAGTTCTTC. Encoded protein: CASSTYRDNEQFF.